This T cell receptor beta chain was captured by sequencing in a study of T cells in Graves' hyperthyroidism and ophthalmopathy (dated by TCRdb to the late 2010s). In terms of the full investigation: Peripheral blood samples were taken at the time of initial diagnosis, prior to any treatment. TCR V-J signatures able to tell the groups apart were searched for in a discovery cohort of approximately 95 patients, of whom around 43 had Graves' ophthalmopathy and 57 had stable Graves' hyperthyroidism. An independent validation cohort of under 20 hyperthyroidism patients and 15 or so patients who later progressed to ophthalmopathy tested prospective prediction of ophthalmopathy. The roughly 90 discovery patients were divided at random into training and test sets in a 7:3 ratio. In addition, the study compared T-cell repertoires in thyroid tissue and in blood from roughly 6 Graves' hyperthyroidism patients. Following sampling, methimazole starting at 30 mg daily was given to hyperthyroidism patients, and high-dose intravenous methylprednisolone was given to ophthalmopathy patients. According to the paper, TCR Vbeta CDR3 sequencing was carried out on over 130 peripheral blood samples, which came from fewer than 50 ophthalmopathy, under 85 hyperthyroidism and approximately 17 progressor patients. Overall results and qualifications from the work: Most expanded thyroid clonotypes (frequency above 0.001) were also detected in blood, suggesting blood repertoires may reflect thyroid immune responses. Sample size was not statistically predetermined, and investigators were not blinded to group allocation. In cross-validation, a model built on a 13 V-J signature told ophthalmopathy apart from stable hyperthyroidism with just under 90% sensitivity and about 81% specificity, and in testing the same model reached 80%/75%. In validation, progression to ophthalmopathy was predicted by the model with 70.59% sensitivity and 72.22% specificity, a median of approximately 6.5 months before onset.

V is trimmed back by 6 bases and J by 5 bases, and the junction contains 9 bases that no gene match accounts for. The CDR3 has 14 amino acids, counting the end cysteine and phenylalanine. Of the read, only the CDR3 DNA is kept; its 42 bases are in frame from base 1. CDR1 and CDR2 are read off the germline V gene (reference sequence) as SEHNR and FQNEAQ. TCR beta CDR3 regions were amplified from RNA transcripts. The TCR CDR3 was subjected to a first round of RT-PCR using the HTBI primer set and the Qiagen OneStep RT-PCR kit. A second multiplex PCR round built the libraries, followed by size selection and purification. Libraries were sequenced paired-end with 100 bp reads on an Illumina HiSeq2000. The authors' pipeline ran thus. SOAPnuke was used to process the raw data, removing reads that contained adapters or uncalled bases, had a mean Phred below 15, or lacked an exact match to the constant primer or identifier. COPE v1.2.5 was used to merge the high-quality paired reads, and each unique nucleotide sequence was defined as a clonotype. MiTCR v1.1 was used to align the clonotypes against IMGT TRBV, TRBD and TRBJ reference segments. The analysis was restricted to V-J combinations with a frequency above 0.0001, which together covered 99% to 99.2% of the repertoires. The TCS score was defined as F50 (clonal expansion) divided by E x V (chaos), with BLOSUM62-based TCRdist calculated between CDR3 peptides within each V-J. Welch's t-statistics and random forest reduced 500 to 650 V-J features to 10 to 15, which were used in a naive Bayes classifier (R e1071). In-frame beta chains were kept once TCRdb had trimmed the public reads at Q25 with fastp and called clones with MiXCR. CDR3 protein sequences are deduplicated, and each keeps its most common genes and DNA. The V and J calls, along with clone size, are taken from TCRdb and not from the paper's own processing. This sample holds approximately 360,000 distinct CDR3 sequences; 20% to 30% were observed only once. 73% of the sample rests with the top ten.

For this clonotype: The antigen it recognizes is unknown. Base qualities are missing; no much larger clone stands one base away.

Graves' hyperthyroidism was defined as stable when no progression to ophthalmopathy occurred over 18 months of follow-up. Hyperthyroidism patients were newly diagnosed, with disease duration under 2 months, and aged 18 to 65 years. Any patient with an uncontrolled infection, another autoimmune disease, pregnancy or lactation was excluded. Diagnoses were established on the basis of clinical symptoms, serum thyroxine and TRAb, thyroid ultrasound, and orbital computed tomography. PBMCs were separated from under 12 ml of fresh peripheral blood using Ficoll-Paque density gradient centrifugation. Total RNA was extracted with Trizol reagent, and quality was checked on an Agilent 2100 Bioanalyzer.

The receptor comes from a man in his forties or fifties with Graves' hyperthyroidism. Sequenced: blood. The chain links TRBV7-9 with TRBJ2-5; TRBD1 lines up with 7 middle nucleotides. The CDR3 region has the sequence CASSRQGSYETQYF. The DNA sequence follows: TGTGCCAGCAGTAGACAGGGATCGTACGAGACCCAGTACTTC.